The rows below give T cell receptor beta chains drawn from one sample of a study of blood T cells in healthy people across ages. TCRdb used MiXCR to reprocess the 5' RACE reads, holding one entry per CDR3 protein. The sample carries 850,000 to 1,100,000 distinct CDR3 sequences, roughly two fifths recorded once. Input material: blood. These receptors originate from a young man in good health. Both conserved end residues are part of each CDR3. The order of the fields is clone size, V gene, D gene, J gene, CDR3 length, CDR3 DNA, CDR3 protein. D genes are given only for firm matches. A clone size is listed for some rows: how often the clone was seen (once, few, many), or a class if it is expanded.

>-|TRBV29-1|TRBD1|TRBJ2-1|19
TGCAGCGTCGCAGCCTCGAACTATTTACGGGACAGGGCTTACAATGAGCAGTTCTTC
CSVAASNYLRDRAYNEQFF
>few|TRBV4-2|-|TRBJ1-2|17
TGTGCCAGCAGCCAAGATAGCGGGGGACACAGAAACTATGGCTACACCTTC
CASSQDSGGHRNYGYTF
>-|TRBV7-2|-|TRBJ1-5|13
TGTGCCAGCAGCTTAGAATTCTATCAGCCCCAGCATTTT
CASSLEFYQPQHF
>-|TRBV11-2|-|TRBJ2-3|17
TGTGCCAGCAGCTCAGAGCGGGCAGGGGTACCCACAGATACGCAGTATTTT
CASSSERAGVPTDTQYF
>many|TRBV20-1|TRBD1|TRBJ1-2|14
TGCAGTGCTAGGGCCTTACAGGGGCTTATCGGCTACACCTTC
CSARALQGLIGYTF
>-|TRBV6-1|-|TRBJ2-3|13
TGTGCCAGCAGTGATGGTTTAGGGGATACGCAGTATTTT
CASSDGLGDTQYF
>-|TRBV6-6|-|TRBJ1-1|15
TGTGCCAGCTCCCCCTGGGTCAGGGGGAACACTGAAGCTTTCTTT
CASSPWVRGNTEAFF
>-|TRBV5-1|-|TRBJ2-1|15
TGCGCCAGCAGCTTGGCGCAGGCACATTACAATGAGCAGTTCTTC
CASSLAQAHYNEQFF
>few|TRBV5-1|-|TRBJ2-2|16
TGCGCCAGCAGCCCTTCGACCAGGGCTAGTCCCGGGGAGCTGTTTTTT
CASSPSTRASPGELFF
>-|TRBV6-4|-|TRBJ2-3|15
TGTGCCAGCAGTGACACCAGGGAGGCTGTAGATACGCAGTATTTT
CASSDTREAVDTQYF
>-|TRBV6-5|-|TRBJ1-2|14
TGTGCCAGCAGTTACTCGTCAAGCATGTATGGCTACACCTTC
CASSYSSSMYGYTF
>-|TRBV20-1|-|TRBJ1-1|16
TGCAGTGCTAGAGATGGCGGCTTTTACTTGAACACTGAAGCTTTCTTT
CSARDGGFYLNTEAFF
>-|TRBV9|-|TRBJ1-5|15
TGTGCCAGCAGCGCAGGGGCTTATAGCAATCAGCCCCAGCATTTT
CASSAGAYSNQPQHF
>few|TRBV27|TRBD1|TRBJ1-6|16
TGTGCCAGCAGCGGGGATTTAAGGGGGCCTAATTCACCCCTCCACTTT
CASSGDLRGPNSPLHF
>-|TRBV7-2|TRBD1|TRBJ1-4|14
TGTGCCAGCAGCTCACAGGGGGCAGTTGAAAAACCGTTTTTT
CASSSQGAVEKPFF
>-|TRBV6-5|-|TRBJ2-2|15
TGTGCCAGCAGTTACACCCTTACAGCCACCGGGGAGCTGTTTTTT
CASSYTLTATGELFF
>-|TRBV28|-|TRBJ2-2|16
TGTGCCAGCAGACCGGGACACAACGCTTTCACCGGGGAGCTGTTTTTT
CASRPGHNAFTGELFF
>-|TRBV19|-|TRBJ1-2|15
TGTGCCAGTAGTATAGTCCCCGACAATGAGCATGGCTACACCTTC
CASSIVPDNEHGYTF
>-|TRBV2|TRBD1|TRBJ1-2|14
TGTGCCACCCGGGGACAGGACGCTAACTATGGCTACACCTTC
CATRGQDANYGYTF
>-|TRBV7-3|TRBD1|TRBJ1-1|14
TGTGCCAGCTCCCAGGGGGGTGCGGACGCTGAAGCTTTCTTT
CASSQGGADAEAFF
>-|TRBV7-3|TRBD1|TRBJ1-1|12
TGTGCCAGCAGCTTCGGACAGGACGAAGCTTTCTTT
CASSFGQDEAFF
>-|TRBV20-1|-|TRBJ1-1|13
TGCAGTGCTTCTTCGACAGGGAACACTGAAGCTTTCTTT
CSASSTGNTEAFF
>-|TRBV10-3|-|TRBJ2-1|16
TGTGCCATCAGTGAAGGTATGGCAGGCTCCTACAATGAGCAGTTCTTC
CAISEGMAGSYNEQFF
>few|TRBV20-1|TRBD2|TRBJ2-5|15
TGCAGTGCCGGGACTACTCCCTCCTACCAAGAGACCCAGTACTTC
CSAGTTPSYQETQYF
>few|TRBV12-5|-|TRBJ2-1|15
TGTGCTAGTGCCAAATCGGGACTTTCAGGGGGTGAGCAGTTCTTC
CASAKSGLSGGEQFF
>once|TRBV15|TRBD2|TRBJ2-1|18
TGTGCCACCAGCAGAGATCTTGGCCTAGCGGGTGAACAAGAGACCCAGTTCTTC
CATSRDLGLAGEQETQFF
>-|TRBV6-5|TRBD2|TRBJ2-1|17
TGTGCCAGCAGTTACAAGAGGGAGGGACTCTCCTACAATGAGCAGTTCTTC
CASSYKREGLSYNEQFF
>-|TRBV28|-|TRBJ1-6|14
TGTGCCAGCAGTCCCACAAACTATATGAACCCCCTCCACTTT
CASSPTNYMNPLHF
>few|TRBV21-1|-|TRBJ2-7|15
TGTGCCAGCAGCATAGGACGGGACAGCCCCTACGAGCAGTACTTC
CASSIGRDSPYEQYF
>few|TRBV7-9|-|TRBJ2-3|15
TGTGCCAGCAGCTCCGCTTGGTTAAGCACAGATACGCAGTATTTT
CASSSAWLSTDTQYF
>-|TRBV18|-|TRBJ2-2|15
TGTGCCAGCTCACCACTTACAGGGACCACCGGGGAGCTGTTTTTT
CASSPLTGTTGELFF
>-|TRBV4-3|TRBD1|TRBJ1-4|17
TGCGCCAGCAGCCAAGCTAGGACAGGGGGCGGGTATGAAAAACTGTTTTTT
CASSQARTGGGYEKLFF
>-|TRBV29-1|-|TRBJ1-2|14
TGCAGCGTTGGGGCCAGCCAGTCCTCTCGTGGCTACACCTTC
CSVGASQSSRGYTF
>-|TRBV7-2|-|TRBJ1-1|14
TGTGCCAGCAGCACCCCCTTTGGGAACACTGAAGCTTTCTTT
CASSTPFGNTEAFF
>few|TRBV12-3/TRBV12-4|TRBD1|TRBJ1-1|13
TGTGCCAGCAGTCGACAGGGCACCACTGAAGCTTTCTTT
CASSRQGTTEAFF
>few|TRBV5-1|-|TRBJ2-1|13
TGCGCCAGCAGCTTGGCCGTAGGGTCCGAGCAGTTCTTC
CASSLAVGSEQFF
>-|TRBV4-1|-|TRBJ2-1|17
TGCGCCAGCAGCTCCATAACGGGACCCATAAGGGGCAATGAGCAGTTCTTC
CASSSITGPIRGNEQFF
>few|TRBV20-1|TRBD2|TRBJ2-3|14
TGCAGTGCTGCTACTAGCGGGGAGCCAGATACGCAGTATTTT
CSAATSGEPDTQYF